These 8 T cell receptor beta chains were sequenced from one sample in a study of T-cell reconstitution after alpha-beta-depleted transplantation in children. As it was prepared, the TCRbeta library received unique molecular identifiers. TCRdb called the PCR reads again in MiXCR, with one record for every CDR3 protein. Among about a million distinct CDR3 sequences, 25% to 30% were seen once, and the ten largest hold 28%. The input for sequencing was PBMCs, mostly from graft donor cells, taken 360 days after TCRalphabeta/CD19-depleted stem cell transplant. These receptors originate from a boy under three years old who had a stem cell transplant for SCID, so the T cells may come from the graft donor.

This clonotype has a handful of counts. DNA for the CDR3: TGTGCCAGCAGCTTAGTTTCGGGTTTACAGGGATACGAGCAGTACTTC. Translated: CASSLVSGLQGYEQYF. The V and J genes are TRBV7-6 and TRBJ2-7, with D perhaps TRBD1 (6 bases). This CDR3 comprises 16 residues. Germline CDR1 is SGHVS and CDR2 is FNYEAQ. Trimming took off 1 base at V and 4 bases at J, with 17 bases between the two ends.

V usage is TRBV7-9 and J usage is TRBJ2-5; TRBD1 is a possible D gene (6 bases). Trimming took off 1 base at V and 5 bases at J, with 14 bases between the two ends. The CDR3 sequence is 15 residues long. The germline CDR1 and CDR2 sequences are SEHNR and FQNEAQ (reference sequence). The CDR3 here is CASSLGNGGSETQYF. The CDR3 region has the DNA TGTGCCAGCAGCTTAGGAAATGGGGGCTCGGAGACCCAGTACTTC. Variable domain in full (rest from reference TRBV7-9 and TRBJ2-5): DTGVSQNPRHKITKRGQNVTFRCDPISEHNRLYWYRQTLGQGPEFLTYFQNEAQLEKSRLLSDRFSAERPKGSFSTLEIQRTEQGDSAMYLCASSLGNGGSETQYFGPGTRLLVL.

This clonotype has a count of ten or more. The rearrangement links TRBV28 to TRBJ1-3; no definite D call. V dropped 2 bases and J dropped 4 bases, with 6 bases sitting between them. The CDR3 totals 13 residues. Germline values: CDR1 MDHEN, CDR2 SYDVKM. The CDR3 here is CASSLPPGNTIYF. The CDR3 nucleotides are TGTGCCAGCAGTTTACCCCCCGGAAACACCATATATTTT.

The rearrangement joins TRBV5-6 to TRBJ2-2; D is perhaps TRBD1 or TRBD2 (6 bases each). Germline V gene data show CDR1 as SGHDT and CDR2 as YYEEEE. There are 15 residues in the CDR3. V gave up 2 bases and J gave up 3 bases, with 11 bases separating them. The CDR3 sequence: CASSFWRGDTGELFF. Here the CDR3 DNA reads TGTGCCAGCAGCTTTTGGAGGGGGGACACCGGGGAGCTGTTTTTT.

The gene calls are TRBV20-1 and TRBJ2-3; D is ambiguous. The V gene's germline CDR1 is DFQATT and CDR2 SNEGSKA (reference sequence). This CDR3 has 13 amino acids. V was pared by 1 base and J by 5 bases, with 10 bases between. DNA for the CDR3: TGCAGTGCTAGAGTGCACGGCTTAGATACGCAGTATTTT. Amino acid sequence: CSARVHGLDTQYF.

V usage is TRBV5-1 and J usage is TRBJ2-7; TRBD1 matches at 7 bases. The ends lost 5 bases at V and 1 base at J; junction bases unmatched: 15. This CDR3 region has 17 residues. The V gene's germline CDR1 is SGHRS and CDR2 YFSETQ. The CDR3 region is CASRFGTASPYSYEQYF. In DNA, the CDR3 is TGCGCCAGCAGATTTGGGACAGCTTCACCCTATTCCTACGAGCAGTACTTC. The variable domain in full, with the rest retrieved from reference TRBV5-1 and TRBJ2-7, is KAGVTQTPRYLIKTRGQQVTLSCSPISGHRSVSWYQQTPGQGLQFLFEYFSETQRNKGNFPGRFSGRQFSNSRSEMNVSTLELGDSALYLCASRFGTASPYSYEQYFGPGTRLTVT.

The V call is TRBV12-3 or TRBV12-4, the J call TRBJ1-1; weak D call: TRBD1 (5 bases). The CDR3 is 13 residues long. Deletions cut 8 bases from V and 7 bases from J, with 17 bases between. This CDR3 is CASWGGAFVEAFF. Here the CDR3 DNA reads TGTGCCAGCTGGGGCGGGGCTTTCGTTGAAGCTTTCTTT.

The chain combines TRBV7-2 with TRBJ2-4, with TRBD2 identical over 12 bases. This CDR3 contains 16 residues. The germline gives CDR1 SGHTA, CDR2 FQGNSA. V gave up 5 bases and J gave up 7 bases; unmatched junction bases: 9. The CDR3 region is CASSPRGLAGRNIQYF. DNA of the CDR3: TGTGCCAGCAGCCCAAGAGGACTAGCGGGGAGGAACATTCAGTACTTC. Variable domain in full (rest from reference TRBV7-2 and TRBJ2-4): GAGVSQSPSNKVTEKGKDVELRCDPISGHTALYWYRQSLGQGLEFLIYFQGNSAPDKSGLPSDRFSAERTGGSVSTLTIQRTQQEDSAVYLCASSPRGLAGRNIQYFGAGTRLSVL.